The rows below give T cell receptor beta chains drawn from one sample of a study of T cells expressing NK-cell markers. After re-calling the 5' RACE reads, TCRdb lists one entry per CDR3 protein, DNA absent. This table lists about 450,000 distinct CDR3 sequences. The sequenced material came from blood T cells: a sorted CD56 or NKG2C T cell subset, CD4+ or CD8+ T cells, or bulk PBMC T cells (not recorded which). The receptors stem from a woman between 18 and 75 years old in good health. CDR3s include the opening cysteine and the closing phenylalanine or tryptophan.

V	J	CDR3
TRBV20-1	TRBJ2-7	CSASGLAVPGGAYEQYF
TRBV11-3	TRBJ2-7	CASSQGLAGGQYF
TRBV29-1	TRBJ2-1	CSGAENNEQFF
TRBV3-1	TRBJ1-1	CASSPKEGQEAFF
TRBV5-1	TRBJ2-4	CASSSRTTGGLAKNIQYF
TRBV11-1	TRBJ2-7	CASSFWGRSYEQYF
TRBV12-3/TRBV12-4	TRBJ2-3	CASSSETSGATSTDTQYF
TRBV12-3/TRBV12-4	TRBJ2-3	CASSFGQSLSQYF
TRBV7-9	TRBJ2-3	CASSFRTAGADTQYF
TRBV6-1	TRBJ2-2	CASRVGPGGAGELFF
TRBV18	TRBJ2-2	CASSPVTTLRNTGELFF
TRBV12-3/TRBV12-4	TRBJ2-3	CASSQTKASTDTQYF
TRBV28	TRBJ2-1	CASSLAGFAYNEQFF
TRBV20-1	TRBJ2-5	CSATDRGLAGSYQETQYF
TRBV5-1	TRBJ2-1	CASGQGTYNEQFF
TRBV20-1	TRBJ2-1	CSVWGVNEQFF
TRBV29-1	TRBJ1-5	CSAITGVNNQPQHF
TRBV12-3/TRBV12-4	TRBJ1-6	CASSLIPGTHNSPLHF
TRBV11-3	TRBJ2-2	CASSVNRGGTGELFF
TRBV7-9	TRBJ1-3	CASSPLRGSGNTIYF
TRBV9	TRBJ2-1	CASSISGSGYNEQFF
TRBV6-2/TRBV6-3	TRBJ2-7	CASSLITSGAYEQYF
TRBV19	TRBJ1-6	CASKEVVSSYNSPLHF
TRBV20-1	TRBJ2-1	CSAGILGAAGEQFF
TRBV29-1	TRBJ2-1	CSVPLGGFLHNEQFF
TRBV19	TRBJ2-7	CASSMGYEQYF
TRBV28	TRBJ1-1	CASGPLRDHLPEAFF
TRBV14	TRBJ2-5	CASSQVYGGSGTQYF
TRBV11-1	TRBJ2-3	CASSLVELAATDTQYF
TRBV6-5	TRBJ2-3	CASSYGGGTDTQYF
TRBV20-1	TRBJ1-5	CSARAGLRGIDQPQHF
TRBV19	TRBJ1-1	CASSGDSRGTEAFF
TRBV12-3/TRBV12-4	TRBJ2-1	CASSPLSEGRRSEQFF
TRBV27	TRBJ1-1	CASSLVGSTEAFF
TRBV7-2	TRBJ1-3	CASADTANGNTIYF
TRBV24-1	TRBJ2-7	CATSVGDRGAEQYF
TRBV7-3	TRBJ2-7	CASSLTGQAYEQYF
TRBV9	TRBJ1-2	CASSLTGGSGGYTF
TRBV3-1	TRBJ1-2	CASSDGGYGYTF
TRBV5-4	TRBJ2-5	CASSGGDQETQYF
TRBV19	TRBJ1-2	CASSIVQRGTNYGYTF
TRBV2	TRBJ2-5	CASSGRLGGETQYF
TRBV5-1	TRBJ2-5	CASSAGVRQETQYF
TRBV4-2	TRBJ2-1	CASSQRTSGTTRIYNEQFF
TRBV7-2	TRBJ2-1	CASSGVGGVASGQFF
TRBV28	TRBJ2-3	CASSLWGYTQYF
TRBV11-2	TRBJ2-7	CASSLPWTALYEQYF
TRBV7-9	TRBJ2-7	CASSPVGAGEDEQYF
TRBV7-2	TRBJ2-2	CASSLGSGFGELFF
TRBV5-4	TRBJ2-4	CASSLMGLLAKNIQYF
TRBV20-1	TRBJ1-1	CSARDNQAADTEAFF
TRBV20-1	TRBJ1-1	CSARGGQGALTEAFF
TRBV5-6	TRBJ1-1	CASSYYIDGASGTEAFF
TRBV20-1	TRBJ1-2	CSGSGRGANYGYTF
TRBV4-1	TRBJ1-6	CASSQYTPGQGYSPLHF